This T cell receptor beta chain came from a study of T cells in Graves' hyperthyroidism and ophthalmopathy. As for the study in general: Peripheral blood collection took place at initial diagnosis, before any treatment.

Study results and limitations: A model built on 13 V-J features separated ophthalmopathy from stable hyperthyroidism. Peripheral blood also featured most of the thyroid clonotypes expanded above 0.001.

The CDR3 regions of TCR beta were amplified from RNA transcripts. Using the HTBI primer set, a first-round RT-PCR was run on the TCR CDR3. TCRdb called the multiplex PCR reads again in MiXCR, with one record for every CDR3 protein. The table has around 690,000 distinct CDR3 sequences, roughly 20% seen once. A note on this clonotype: Antigen: not known.

Sequencing was performed on blood. This clonotype was obtained from a man aged 25 to 40 with Graves' ophthalmopathy.

Here the CDR3 reads CASSPRPGTGIGELFF. The CDR3 DNA is TGTGCCAGCAGCCCACGTCCCGGGACAGGGATCGGGGAGCTGTTTTTT. J is TRBJ2-2 and V is TRBV7-9; 9 bases map to TRBD1. From germline, CDR1 is SEHNR and CDR2 FQNEAQ (reference sequence). V shed 5 bases and J 7 bases; nucleotides not matched to a gene: 11. The CDR3 runs to 16 residues.